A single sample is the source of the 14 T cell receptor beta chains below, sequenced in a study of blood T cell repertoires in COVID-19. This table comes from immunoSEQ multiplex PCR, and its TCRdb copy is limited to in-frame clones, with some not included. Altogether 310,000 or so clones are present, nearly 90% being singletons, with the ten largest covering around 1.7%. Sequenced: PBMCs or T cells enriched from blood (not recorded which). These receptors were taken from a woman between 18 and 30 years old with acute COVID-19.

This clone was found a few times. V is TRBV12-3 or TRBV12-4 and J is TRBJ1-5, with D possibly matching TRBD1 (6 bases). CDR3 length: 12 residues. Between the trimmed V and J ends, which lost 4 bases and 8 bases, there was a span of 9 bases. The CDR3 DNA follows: TGTGCCAGCAGTTCCGGGACAAAGCCCCAGCATTTT. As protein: CASSSGTKPQHF.

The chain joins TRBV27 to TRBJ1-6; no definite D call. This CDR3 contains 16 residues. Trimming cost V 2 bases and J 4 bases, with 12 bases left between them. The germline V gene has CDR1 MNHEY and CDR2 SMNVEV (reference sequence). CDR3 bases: TGTGCCAGCAGTTTACTCGGGATGGGATATAATTCACCCCTCCACTTT. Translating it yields CASSLLGMGYNSPLHF.

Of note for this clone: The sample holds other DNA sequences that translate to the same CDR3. In DNA form, the CDR3 reads TGTGCCAGCAGTTACCAGGGCAATCAGCCCCAGCATTTT. It yields the protein CASSYQGNQPQHF. This chain joins TRBV6-5 and TRBJ1-5; D call uncertain. Trimming pared 2 bases from V and 2 bases from J, leaving 4 bases between. This CDR3 region has 13 residues. CDR1 MNHEY and CDR2 SVGAGI come from the germline V gene.

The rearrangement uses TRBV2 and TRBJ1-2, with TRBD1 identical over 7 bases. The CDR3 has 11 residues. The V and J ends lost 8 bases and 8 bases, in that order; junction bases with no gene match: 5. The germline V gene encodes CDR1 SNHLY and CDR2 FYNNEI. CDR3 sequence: CASWDSPGYTF. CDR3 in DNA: TGTGCCAGCTGGGACAGTCCAGGCTACACCTTC.

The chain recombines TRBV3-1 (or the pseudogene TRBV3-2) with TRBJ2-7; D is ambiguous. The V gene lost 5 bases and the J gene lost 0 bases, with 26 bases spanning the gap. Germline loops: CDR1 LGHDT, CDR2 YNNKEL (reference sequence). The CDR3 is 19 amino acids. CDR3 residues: CASSSIHPRGGSSSYEQYF. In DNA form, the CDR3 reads TGTGCCAGCAGCTCAATACACCCGAGAGGCGGATCAAGCTCCTACGAGCAGTACTTC.

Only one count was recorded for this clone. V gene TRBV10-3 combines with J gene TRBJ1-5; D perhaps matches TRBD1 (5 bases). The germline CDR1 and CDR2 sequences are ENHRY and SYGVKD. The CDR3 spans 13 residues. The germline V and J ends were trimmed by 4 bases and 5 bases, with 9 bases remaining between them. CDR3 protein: CAISGGQDQPQHF. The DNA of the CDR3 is TGTGCCATCAGTGGAGGACAAGATCAGCCCCAGCATTTT.

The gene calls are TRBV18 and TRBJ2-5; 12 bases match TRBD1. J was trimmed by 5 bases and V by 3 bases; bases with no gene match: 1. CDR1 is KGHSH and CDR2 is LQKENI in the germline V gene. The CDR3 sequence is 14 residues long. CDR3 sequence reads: CASSPGQGAETQYF. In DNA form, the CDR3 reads TGTGCCAGCTCACCGGGACAGGGGGCCGAGACCCAGTACTTC.

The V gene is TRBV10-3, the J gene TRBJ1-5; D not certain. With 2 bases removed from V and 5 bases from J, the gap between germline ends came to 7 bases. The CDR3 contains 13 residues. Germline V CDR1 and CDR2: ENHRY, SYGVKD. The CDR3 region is CAISETADQPQHF. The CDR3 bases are TGTGCCATCAGTGAGACAGCAGATCAGCCCCAGCATTTT.

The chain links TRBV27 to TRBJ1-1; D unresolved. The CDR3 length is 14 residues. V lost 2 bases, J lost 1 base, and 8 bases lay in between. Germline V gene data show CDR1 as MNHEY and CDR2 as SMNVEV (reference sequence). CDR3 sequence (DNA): TGTGCCAGCAGTTTAAACAGCCCGAACACTGAAGCTTTCTTT. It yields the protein CASSLNSPNTEAFF.

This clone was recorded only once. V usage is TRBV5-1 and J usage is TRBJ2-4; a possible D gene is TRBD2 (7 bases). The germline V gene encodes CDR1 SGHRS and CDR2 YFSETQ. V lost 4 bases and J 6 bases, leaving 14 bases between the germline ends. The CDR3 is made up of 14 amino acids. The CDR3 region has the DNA TGCGCCAGCAGCCCGGCGGGGGCACCAAACATTCAGTACTTC. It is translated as CASSPAGAPNIQYF.

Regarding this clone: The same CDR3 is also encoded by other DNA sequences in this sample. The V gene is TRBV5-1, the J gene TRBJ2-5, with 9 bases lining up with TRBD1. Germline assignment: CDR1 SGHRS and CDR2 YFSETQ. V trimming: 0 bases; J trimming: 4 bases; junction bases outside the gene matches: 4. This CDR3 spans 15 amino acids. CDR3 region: CASSLGTGGGETQYF. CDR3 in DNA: TGCGCCAGCAGCTTGGGAACAGGGGGCGGAGAGACCCAGTACTTC.

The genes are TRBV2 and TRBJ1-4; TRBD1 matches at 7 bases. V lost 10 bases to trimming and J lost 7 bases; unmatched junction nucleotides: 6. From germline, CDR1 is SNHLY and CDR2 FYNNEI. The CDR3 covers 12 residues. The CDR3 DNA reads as TGTGCCACCAGACAGGGTACTGAAAAACTGTTTTTT. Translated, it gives CATRQGTEKLFF.

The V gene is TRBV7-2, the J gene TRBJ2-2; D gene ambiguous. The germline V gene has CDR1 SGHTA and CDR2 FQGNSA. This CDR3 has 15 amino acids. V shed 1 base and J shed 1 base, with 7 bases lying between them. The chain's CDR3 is CASSLDLRNTGELFF. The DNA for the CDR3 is TGTGCCAGCAGCTTAGATCTACGGAACACCGGGGAGCTGTTTTTT.

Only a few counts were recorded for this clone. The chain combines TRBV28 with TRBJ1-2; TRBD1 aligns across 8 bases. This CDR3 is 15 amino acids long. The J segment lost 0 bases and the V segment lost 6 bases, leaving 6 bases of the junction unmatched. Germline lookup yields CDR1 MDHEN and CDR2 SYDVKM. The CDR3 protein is CASSIGTGANYGYTF. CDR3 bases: TGTGCCAGCAGCATCGGGACAGGAGCTAACTATGGCTACACCTTC.